The 9 T cell receptor beta chains in this list originate from one sample, sequenced in a study of shared clonotypes between healthy human individuals. The assay was immunoSEQ multiplex PCR, and TCRdb's table has in-frame clones only and misses some. Found here are 1 million to 1.2 million clones, approximately 77% of them singletons; the top ten hold roughly 0.82%. The sequencing input was memory CD4+ T cells from PBMCs. The subset is: CD45RA-negative fraction. All receptors come from a man aged 18 to 35 in good health. Some clones in this sample may be carry-over from other donors' samples.

The chain links TRBV6-5 to TRBJ1-1, with D perhaps matching TRBD1 (6 bases). Trimming removed 0 bases from V and 5 bases from J, with 16 bases in between. The CDR3 is 16 residues long. Germline loops: CDR1 MNHEY, CDR2 SVGAGI. The CDR3 DNA reads as TGTGCCAGCAGTTACTCCGGTTCCAGGGGTGGGACTGAAGCTTTCTTT. Residues: CASSYSGSRGGTEAFF.

This clone was counted a few times. The chain links TRBV27 to TRBJ2-7; 7 nucleotides agree with TRBD2. CDR1 is MNHEY and CDR2 is SMNVEV in the germline V gene (reference sequence). V was clipped by 4 bases and J by 7 bases; unmatched bases: 10. The CDR3 is 14 residues long. CDR3 sequence (DNA): TGTGCCAGCAGTTCTCAAGGACTAGTGGGAGAGCAGTACTTC. It translates to CASSSQGLVGEQYF.

The chain links TRBV2 to TRBJ2-6, with 8 positions matching TRBD1. Trimming at V came to 8 bases and at J to 0 bases, leaving 12 bases not matched to a gene. From germline, CDR1 is SNHLY and CDR2 FYNNEI. The CDR3 covers 18 residues. CDR3 sequence (DNA): TGTGCCAGCGGCCTATCAGGGGGCGATGTCTCTGGGGCCAACGTCCTGACTTTC. Its protein product is CASGLSGGDVSGANVLTF. Full variable domain (rest looked up from reference TRBV2 and TRBJ2-6): EPEVTQTPSHQVTQMGQEVILRCVPISNHLYFYWYRQILGQKVEFLVSFYNNEISEKSEIFDDQFSVERPDGSNFTLKIRSTKLEDSAMYFCASGLSGGDVSGANVLTFGAGSRLTVL.

V gene TRBV2 combines with J gene TRBJ2-7, with D perhaps TRBD1 (6 bases). The CDR3 extends over 13 amino acids. Germline V lookup: CDR1 SNHLY, CDR2 FYNNEI. V lost 4 bases and J lost 5, with 12 bases in between. As DNA, the CDR3 is TGTGCCAGCAGTGGGCAGGGGCCCCACGAGCAGTACTTC. It is translated as CASSGQGPHEQYF. Full variable domain (remainder filled in from reference TRBV2 and TRBJ2-7): EPEVTQTPSHQVTQMGQEVILRCVPISNHLYFYWYRQILGQKVEFLVSFYNNEISEKSEIFDDQFSVERPDGSNFTLKIRSTKLEDSAMYFCASSGQGPHEQYFGPGTRLTVT.

This chain connects TRBV6-1 to TRBJ1-3; the D gene is possibly TRBD1 (5 bases). CDR3 length equals 20 residues. V lost 2 bases and J lost 0, with 23 bases in between. CDR1 is MNHNS, CDR2 SASEGT, per germline. For the CDR3, the DNA is TGTGCCAGCAGTGAACCTCCCGGTCGTACAGGCCCCAACTCTGGAAACACCATATATTTT. Residues: CASSEPPGRTGPNSGNTIYF.

Turning to this clone: This sequence may be a read error, since a much larger clone differs from it by one base. This specimen includes other DNA sequences encoding the same CDR3. The gene calls are TRBV30 and TRBJ2-5; D not resolved. V lost 2 bases and J 11 bases, leaving 12 bases between the germline ends. CDR1 and CDR2 from the germline V gene are GTSNPN and SVGIG (reference sequence). This CDR3 is 11 amino acids long. The CDR3 loop reads CAWSWGGEQYF. The CDR3 region has the DNA TGTGCCTGGAGTTGGGGTGGAGAGCAGTACTTC.

Comment on this clone: The sample holds other DNA sequences that translate to the same CDR3. CDR3 amino acids: CASSLFGGSSYNEQFF. The CDR3 nucleotides read TGCGCCAGCAGCTTGTTTGGCGGGAGTTCCTACAATGAGCAGTTCTTC. This chain joins TRBV5-1 and TRBJ2-1, with TRBD2 matching over 7 bases. J gave up 1 base and V 1 base, and 5 bases lay outside the gene matches. CDR1 SGHRS and CDR2 YFSETQ come from the germline V gene. This CDR3 is built from 16 residues.

V and J are TRBV9 and TRBJ2-7; the match to TRBD1 covers 8 bases. Germline CDR1 reads SGDLS; CDR2 reads YYNGEE. This CDR3 spans 14 amino acids. V dropped 5 bases and J dropped 4; count of bases not matched to a gene: 8. Here the CDR3 reads CASSLGQGTYEQYF. The CDR3 DNA is TGTGCCAGCAGTTTAGGACAGGGTACGTACGAGCAGTACTTC.

The genes are TRBV10-3 and TRBJ1-2, with 9 positions matching TRBD1. The CDR3 extends over 16 amino acids. Germline CDR1 is ENHRY and CDR2 is SYGVKD. Germline trimming cut 4 bases from V and 4 bases from J; bases unmatched to any gene: 10. The CDR3 nucleotides read TGTGCCATCAGTGTAGGGACAGGGCGCGGTGGCTATGGCTACACCTTC. Translating gives CAISVGTGRGGYGYTF.